This TCR beta chain was identified in a study of blood T cell repertoires in COVID-19. Study details: Samples of COVID-19 (acute and convalescent) were obtained from the United States, Italy and Spain. Sources were T cells, B-cell-depleted T cells, or PBMCs; the material itself was cDNA or gDNA.

Original data processing: Amplified reference gene primers provided the basis for estimating nucleated cell counts. Sequencing used immunoSEQ multiplex PCR; TCRdb keeps in-frame clones, though not all of them. That table gives V, J and clone size, and the DNA gave D and trimming. The table has about 81,000 clones, 88% seen once. V lost 1 base to trimming and J lost 9 bases; unmatched junction nucleotides: 3. The CDR3 length is 13 residues. From germline, CDR1 is LGHNA and CDR2 YSLEER. The rearrangement joins TRBV4-3 to TRBJ2-1; 7 bases are shared with TRBD2. The sequenced sample consisted of peripheral blood. This TCR was sampled from a woman older than 75 with acute or convalescent COVID-19. The CDR3 region is CASSQVQRGEQFF. The CDR3 DNA follows: TGCGCCAGCAGCCAAGTTCAGCGGGGTGAGCAGTTCTTC.